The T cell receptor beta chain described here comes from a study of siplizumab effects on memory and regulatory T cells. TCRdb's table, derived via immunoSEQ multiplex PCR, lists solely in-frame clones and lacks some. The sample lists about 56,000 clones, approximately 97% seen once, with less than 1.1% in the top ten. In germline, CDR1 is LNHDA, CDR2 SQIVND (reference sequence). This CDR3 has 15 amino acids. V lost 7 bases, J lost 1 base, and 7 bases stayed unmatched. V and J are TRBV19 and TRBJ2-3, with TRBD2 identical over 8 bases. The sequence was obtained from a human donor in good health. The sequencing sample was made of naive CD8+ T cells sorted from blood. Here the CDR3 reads CASTYTGGGTDTQYF. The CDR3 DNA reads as TGTGCCAGTACCTATACCGGGGGGGGCACAGATACGCAGTATTTT. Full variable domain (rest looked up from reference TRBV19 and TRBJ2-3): DGGITQSPKYLFRKEGQNVTLSCEQNLNHDAMYWYRQDPGQGLRLIYYSQIVNDFQKGDIAEGYSVSREKKESFPLTVTSAQKNPTAFYLCASTYTGGGTDTQYFGPGTRLTVL.